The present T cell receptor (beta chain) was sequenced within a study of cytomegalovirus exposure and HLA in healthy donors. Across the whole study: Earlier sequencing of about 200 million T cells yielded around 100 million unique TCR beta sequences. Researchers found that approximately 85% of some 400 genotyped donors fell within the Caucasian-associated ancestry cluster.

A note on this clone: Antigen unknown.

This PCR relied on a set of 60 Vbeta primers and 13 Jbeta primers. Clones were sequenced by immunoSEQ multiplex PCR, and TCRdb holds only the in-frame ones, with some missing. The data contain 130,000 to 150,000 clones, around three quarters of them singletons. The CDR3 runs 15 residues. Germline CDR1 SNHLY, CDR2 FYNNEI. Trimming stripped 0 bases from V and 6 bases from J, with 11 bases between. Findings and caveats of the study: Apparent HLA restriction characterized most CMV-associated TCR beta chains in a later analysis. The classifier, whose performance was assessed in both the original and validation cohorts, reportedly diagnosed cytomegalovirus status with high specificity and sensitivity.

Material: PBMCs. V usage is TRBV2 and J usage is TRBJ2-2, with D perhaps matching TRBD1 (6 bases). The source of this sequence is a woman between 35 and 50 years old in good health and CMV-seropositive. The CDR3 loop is CASSEALGGSGELFF. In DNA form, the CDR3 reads TGTGCCAGCAGTGAAGCGCTTGGGGGCTCCGGGGAGCTGTTTTTT.